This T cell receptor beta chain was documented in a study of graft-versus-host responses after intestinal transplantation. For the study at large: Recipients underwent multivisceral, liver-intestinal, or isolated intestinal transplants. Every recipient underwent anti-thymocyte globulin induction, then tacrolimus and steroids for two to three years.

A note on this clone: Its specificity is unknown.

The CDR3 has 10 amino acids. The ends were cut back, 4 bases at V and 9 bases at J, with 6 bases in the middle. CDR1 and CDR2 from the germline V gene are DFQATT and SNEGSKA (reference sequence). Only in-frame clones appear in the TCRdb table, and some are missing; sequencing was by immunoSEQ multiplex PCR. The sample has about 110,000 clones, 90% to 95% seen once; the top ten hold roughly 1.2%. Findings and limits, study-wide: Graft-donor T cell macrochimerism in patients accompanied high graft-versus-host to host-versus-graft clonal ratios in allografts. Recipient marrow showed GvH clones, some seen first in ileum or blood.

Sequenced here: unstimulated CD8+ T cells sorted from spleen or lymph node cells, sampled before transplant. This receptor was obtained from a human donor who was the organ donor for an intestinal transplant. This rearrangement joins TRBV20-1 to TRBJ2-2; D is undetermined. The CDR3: CSAKIRELFF. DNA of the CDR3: TGCAGTGCTAAGATCCGGGAGCTGTTTTTT.